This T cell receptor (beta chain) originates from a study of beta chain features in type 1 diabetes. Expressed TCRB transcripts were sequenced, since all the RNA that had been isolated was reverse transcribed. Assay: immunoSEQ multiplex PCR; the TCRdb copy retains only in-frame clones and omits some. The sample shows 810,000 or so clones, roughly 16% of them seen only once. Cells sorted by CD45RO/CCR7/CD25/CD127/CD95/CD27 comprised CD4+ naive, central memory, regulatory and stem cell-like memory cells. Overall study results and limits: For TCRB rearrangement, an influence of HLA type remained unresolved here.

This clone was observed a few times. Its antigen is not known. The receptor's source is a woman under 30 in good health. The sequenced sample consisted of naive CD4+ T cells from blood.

CDR3 region: CAISGRRDSSYEQYF. Here the CDR3 DNA reads TGTGCCATCAGTGGGCGGAGGGACAGCTCCTACGAGCAGTACTTC. The chain employs TRBV10-3 and TRBJ2-7; D is perhaps TRBD1 (7 bases). From germline, CDR1 is ENHRY and CDR2 SYGVKD. With 4 bases removed from V and 0 bases from J, the gap between germline ends came to 13 bases. There are 15 residues in the CDR3.